A single sample is the source of the 24 T cell receptor beta chains below, sequenced in a study of cytomegalovirus exposure and HLA in healthy donors. Assay: immunoSEQ multiplex PCR; the TCRdb copy retains only in-frame clones and omits some. The sample carries hundreds of thousands of clones, about nine tenths recorded once. The material sequenced was PBMCs. Every receptor here comes from a woman in her 30s in good health and CMV-seronegative.

V gene TRBV9 combines with J gene TRBJ2-7; 8 positions match TRBD2. This CDR3 is 15 amino acids long. CDR1 and CDR2 from the germline V gene are SGDLS and YYNGEE. Trimming removed 0 bases from V and 0 bases from J; junction bases left unmatched: 2. For the CDR3, the DNA is TGTGCCAGCAGCGTAGGAGGGACTAGCTCCTACGAGCAGTACTTC. Amino acid sequence: CASSVGGTSSYEQYF.

Note on this clone: Other DNA sequences of this sample code for an identical CDR3. The genes are TRBV5-1 and TRBJ2-7, with 8 bases matching TRBD1. Germline V gene sequence: CDR1 SGHRS, CDR2 YFSETQ. V gave up 0 bases and J gave up 3 bases; unmatched junction bases: 2. The CDR3 spans 14 residues. The CDR3 nucleotides are TGCGCCAGCAGCTTGGGACAGGGGAACTACGAGCAGTACTTC. Translation gives CASSLGQGNYEQYF.

This clone was seen once. The rearrangement joins TRBV4-1 to TRBJ1-2, with TRBD1 identical over 10 bases. The CDR3 extends over 15 amino acids. V lost 0 bases, J lost 8 bases, and 6 bases stayed unmatched. CDR1 is MGHRA, CDR2 YSYEKL, per germline. As DNA, the CDR3 is TGCGCCAGCAGCCAAGACCCGGACAGGGGGGAAGGCTACACCTTC. Amino acid sequence: CASSQDPDRGEGYTF.

The chain uses TRBV7-3 and TRBJ2-7, with TRBD2 matching over 8 bases. Germline CDR1 SGHTA, CDR2 FQGTGA. Germline trimming cut 5 bases from V and 3 bases from J; bases unmatched to any gene: 9. The CDR3 covers 15 residues. The CDR3 reads CASSLMAGGRYEQYF. The CDR3 nucleotides read TGTGCCAGCAGCCTGATGGCGGGAGGACGCTACGAGCAGTACTTC.

The V gene is TRBV5-1, the J gene TRBJ2-5; D is perhaps TRBD2 (6 bases). The CDR3 is 15 residues long. From germline, CDR1 is SGHRS and CDR2 YFSETQ. The V end was cut by 3 bases, the J end by 2 bases, with 14 bases between. In nucleotides, the CDR3 is TGCGCCAGCAGCTCCCCGGTCGGGGGACAAGAGACCCAGTACTTC. Translated, it gives CASSSPVGGQETQYF.

The chain has TRBV18 and TRBJ2-1; no definite D call. Trimming shortened V by 1 base and J by 8 bases, and 12 bases separated the two germline ends. CDR1 is KGHSH and CDR2 is LQKENI in the germline V gene. This CDR3 has 14 amino acids. The CDR3 is CASSPLNNGDEQFF. The CDR3 DNA sequence: TGTGCCAGCTCACCACTCAACAATGGTGATGAGCAGTTCTTC. Full variable domain (remainder filled in from reference TRBV18 and TRBJ2-1): NAGVMQNPRHLVRRRGQEARLRCSPMKGHSHVYWYRQLPEEGLKFMVYLQKENIIDESGMPKERFSAEFPKEGPSILRIQQVVRGDSAAYFCASSPLNNGDEQFFGPGTRLTVL.

This chain links TRBV29-1 with TRBJ2-3, with 7 bases identical to TRBD2. V shed 4 bases and J 0 bases; nucleotides not matched to a gene: 7. The CDR3 is made up of 15 amino acids. The germline CDR1 and CDR2 sequences are SQVTM and ANQGSEA. As DNA, the CDR3 is TGCAGCGTTGGGGCTAGCGGCTCTAGCACAGATACGCAGTATTTT. Translation gives CSVGASGSSTDTQYF.

This chain joins TRBV23-1 and TRBJ2-2; D uncertain. TRBV23-1 is classed as an ORF, of uncertain function. Trimming removed 0 bases from V and 0 bases from J, with 8 bases in between. The CDR3 has 16 amino acids. CDR3 coding DNA: TGCGCCAGCAGTCAATCGTTGGCAGCGAACACCGGGGAGCTGTTTTTT. The encoded protein is CASSQSLAANTGELFF.

This chain connects TRBV28 to TRBJ1-1; D may be TRBD1 (5 bases). The V end lost 2 bases, the J end lost 9 bases, and 7 bases lay between the germline ends. Germline CDR1 reads MDHEN; CDR2 reads SYDVKM. The CDR3 extends over 11 amino acids. The CDR3, as DNA: TGTGCCAGCAGTTTAGGGACGCAAGCTTTCTTT. It is translated as CASSLGTQAFF. The whole variable domain, remainder taken from reference TRBV28 and TRBJ1-1, is DVKVTQSSRYLVKRTGEKVFLECVQDMDHENMFWYRQDPGLGLRLIYFSYDVKMKEKGDIPEGYSVSREKKERFSLILESASTNQTSMYLCASSLGTQAFFGQGTRLTVV.

The J gene is TRBJ2-7, the V gene TRBV4-3, with D tentatively TRBD2 (6 bases). Trimming took off 1 base at V and 5 bases at J, with 15 bases between the two ends. From germline, CDR1 is LGHNA and CDR2 YSLEER. The CDR3 loop spans 15 amino acids. CDR3 sequence (DNA): TGCGCCAGCAGCCAAGTGACTAGTCCGTCCCACGAGCAGTACTTC. Translating it yields CASSQVTSPSHEQYF.

This chain connects TRBV2 to TRBJ1-1, with D unresolved. Trimming took off 6 bases at V and 0 bases at J, with 11 bases between the two ends. Looked up from germline, CDR1 is SNHLY and CDR2 is FYNNEI. The CDR3 runs 14 residues. The CDR3 bases are TGTGCCAGCAGAGAGACATTTATGAACACTGAAGCTTTCTTT. Amino acid sequence: CASRETFMNTEAFF.

This clone was observed a single time. The chain uses TRBV9 and TRBJ2-7; D possibly corresponds to TRBD1 (6 bases). Looked up from germline, CDR1 is SGDLS and CDR2 is YYNGEE. The CDR3 has 16 residues. Deletions cut 2 bases from V and 3 bases from J, with 18 bases between. This chain's CDR3 is CASSVLPQGPLYEQYF. The DNA of the CDR3 is TGTGCCAGCAGCGTTCTACCACAGGGTCCACTCTACGAGCAGTACTTC.

This clone was seen a handful of times. This rearrangement joins TRBV14 to TRBJ2-7; 7 nucleotides align to TRBD2. With V trimmed by 1 base and J by 5 bases, 2 bases remained unmatched. The length of the CDR3 is 13 residues. Germline assignment: CDR1 SGHDN and CDR2 FVKESK. CDR3 sequence: CASSQGGGHEQYF. In nucleotides, the CDR3 is TGTGCCAGCAGCCAAGGGGGGGGACACGAGCAGTACTTC.

The chain joins TRBV6-4 to TRBJ2-1, with TRBD1 matching over 7 bases. CDR1 is MRHNA and CDR2 is SNTAGT in the germline V gene. V trimming: 6 bases; J trimming: 6 bases; junction bases outside the gene matches: 2. The CDR3 covers 12 residues. CDR3 bases: TGTGCCAGCAGGACAGGGCCCAATGAGCAGTTCTTC. It encodes CASRTGPNEQFF.

The chain is built from TRBV23-1 and TRBJ2-5; D is possibly TRBD1 (5 bases). TRBV23-1 falls under the ORF class, with uncertain function. Trimming took 1 base from V and 0 from J, leaving 9 bases between them. The CDR3 spans 15 residues. The CDR3 spells CASSQYQGNQETQYF. For the CDR3, the DNA is TGCGCCAGCAGTCAATATCAGGGCAACCAAGAGACCCAGTACTTC.

The chain employs TRBV27 and TRBJ2-3, with a possible D match to TRBD2 (5 bases). CDR3 size: 16 residues. The V and J ends lost 3 bases and 3 bases respectively, with 16 bases between them. In germline, CDR1 is MNHEY, CDR2 SMNVEV (reference sequence). The CDR3 spells CASSFRGLGWTDTQYF. CDR3 sequence (DNA): TGTGCCAGCAGTTTTAGAGGGTTGGGCTGGACAGATACGCAGTATTTT.

V is TRBV5-6 and J is TRBJ2-1; 7 nucleotides agree with TRBD2. CDR1 is SGHDT, CDR2 YYEEEE, per germline. The CDR3 spans 15 residues. Trimming removed 2 bases from V and 2 bases from J; junction bases left unmatched: 4. The CDR3 DNA sequence: TGTGCCAGCAGCTTCGGGACTACCGCCTACAATGAGCAGTTCTTC. This translates into CASSFGTTAYNEQFF.

The J gene is TRBJ2-2, the V gene TRBV7-6; 9 nucleotides align to TRBD1. Germline V gene lookup returns CDR1 SGHVS and CDR2 FNYEAQ. The CDR3 is made up of 16 amino acids. After removal of 3 bases from V and 0 bases from J, the junction contained 2 bases not matched to a gene. The CDR3 DNA sequence: TGTGCCAGCAGCTTCGGGACAGGGACGAACACCGGGGAGCTGTTTTTT. This sequence encodes CASSFGTGTNTGELFF.

This clone occurred once. The chain carries TRBV2 and TRBJ2-7, with D perhaps TRBD1 (5 bases). Germline V gene data show CDR1 as SNHLY and CDR2 as FYNNEI. This CDR3 spans 13 amino acids. V lost 8 bases, J lost 4 bases, and 15 bases lay in between. The chain's CDR3 is CASGAGKAYEQYF. Written as DNA, the CDR3 is TGTGCCAGCGGGGCAGGCAAGGCTTACGAGCAGTACTTC.

The V gene is TRBV14, the J gene TRBJ1-2; D gene uncertain. Looked up from germline, CDR1 is SGHDN and CDR2 is FVKESK. This CDR3 is built from 10 residues. The ends were cut back, 6 bases at V and 4 bases at J, with 3 bases in the middle. The CDR3 loop reads CASSLYGYTF. DNA of the CDR3: TGTGCCAGCAGTCTCTATGGCTACACCTTC.

V gene TRBV29-1 combines with J gene TRBJ1-3; no definite D call. The CDR3 is 13 residues long. V shed 4 bases and J shed 0 bases, with 7 bases lying between them. Germline V gene lookup returns CDR1 SQVTM and CDR2 ANQGSEA. CDR3 sequence: CSVGHSSGNTIYF. In nucleotides, the CDR3 is TGCAGCGTTGGTCACAGCTCTGGAAACACCATATATTTT. The variable domain in full, completed from reference TRBV29-1 and TRBJ1-3, reads SAVISQKPSRDICQRGTSLTIQCQVDSQVTMMFWYRQQPGQSLTLIATANQGSEATYESGFVIDKFPISRPNLTFSTLTVSNMSPEDSSIYLCSVGHSSGNTIYFGEGSWLTVV.

The chain is built from TRBV5-6 and TRBJ2-3, with 7 bases identical to TRBD1. CDR1 is SGHDT and CDR2 is YYEEEE in the germline V gene. V dropped 4 bases and J dropped 3; count of bases not matched to a gene: 5. This CDR3 is built from 14 residues. The chain's CDR3 is CASSRDSETDTQYF. CDR3 coding DNA: TGTGCCAGCAGCCGGGACAGCGAAACAGATACGCAGTATTTT. Full variable domain (outside the CDR3, taken from reference TRBV5-6 and TRBJ2-3): DAGVTQSPTHLIKTRGQQVTLRCSPKSGHDTVSWYQQALGQGPQFIFQYYEEEERQRGNFPDRFSGHQFPNYSSELNVNALLLGDSALYLCASSRDSETDTQYFGPGTRLTVL.

This chain links TRBV10-1 with TRBJ2-5; D might be TRBD1 (5 bases). Trimming left V 7 bases short and J 2 bases short, with 14 bases between. The CDR3 spans 14 residues. CDR1 is WNHNN, CDR2 SYGVQD, per germline (reference sequence). CDR3 in amino acids: CASIGRVCQETQYF. The CDR3 DNA reads TGCGCCAGCATTGGCAGGGTCTGTCAAGAGACCCAGTACTTC.

The rearrangement links TRBV7-9 to TRBJ2-1, with 7 bases aligning to TRBD1. Germline V gene lookup returns CDR1 SEHNR and CDR2 FQNEAQ (reference sequence). Trimming at V came to 5 bases and at J to 5 bases, leaving 9 bases not matched to a gene. The CDR3 consists of 15 residues. Here the CDR3 reads CASSHRQGEDNEQFF. The CDR3 region has the DNA TGTGCCAGCAGCCACAGACAGGGAGAGGACAATGAGCAGTTCTTC.